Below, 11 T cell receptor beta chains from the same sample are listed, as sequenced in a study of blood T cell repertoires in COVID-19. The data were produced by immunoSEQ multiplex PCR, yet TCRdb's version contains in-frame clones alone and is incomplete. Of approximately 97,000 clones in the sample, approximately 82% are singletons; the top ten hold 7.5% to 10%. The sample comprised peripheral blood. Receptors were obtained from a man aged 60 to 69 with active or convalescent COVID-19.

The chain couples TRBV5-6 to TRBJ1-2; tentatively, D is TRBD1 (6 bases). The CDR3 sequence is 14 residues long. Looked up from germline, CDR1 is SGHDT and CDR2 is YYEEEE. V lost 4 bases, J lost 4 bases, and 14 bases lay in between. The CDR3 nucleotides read TGTGCCAGCAGCCTGGTCGGGGGGGCCTATGGCTACACCTTC. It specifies CASSLVGGAYGYTF.

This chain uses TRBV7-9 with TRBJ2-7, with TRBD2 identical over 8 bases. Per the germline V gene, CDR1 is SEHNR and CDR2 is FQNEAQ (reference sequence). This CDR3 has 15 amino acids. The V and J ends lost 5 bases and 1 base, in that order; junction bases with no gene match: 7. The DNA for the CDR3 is TGTGCCAGCAGCCCGTCCGGACTAGCTTCCTACGAGCAGTACTTC. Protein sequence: CASSPSGLASYEQYF. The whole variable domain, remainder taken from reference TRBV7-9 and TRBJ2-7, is DTGVSQNPRHKITKRGQNVTFRCDPISEHNRLYWYRQTLGQGPEFLTYFQNEAQLEKSRLLSDRFSAERPKGSFSTLEIQRTEQGDSAMYLCASSPSGLASYEQYFGPGTRLTVT.

The CDR3 sequence is CASARDRNTDTQYF. The CDR3, as DNA: TGTGCCAGCGCGCGAGACAGAAACACAGATACGCAGTATTTT. The chain employs TRBV6-5 and TRBJ2-3, with D perhaps matching TRBD1 (5 bases). Per the germline V gene, CDR1 is MNHEY and CDR2 is SVGAGI. The CDR3 extends over 14 amino acids. The germline V and J ends were trimmed by 8 bases and 2 bases, with 14 bases remaining between them.

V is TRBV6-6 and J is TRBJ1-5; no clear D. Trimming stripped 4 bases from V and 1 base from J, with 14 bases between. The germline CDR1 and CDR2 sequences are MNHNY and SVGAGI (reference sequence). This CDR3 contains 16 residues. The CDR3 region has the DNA TGTGCCAGCAGTTCGACCGGGGTAGGGAGCAATCAGCCCCAGCATTTT. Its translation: CASSSTGVGSNQPQHF.

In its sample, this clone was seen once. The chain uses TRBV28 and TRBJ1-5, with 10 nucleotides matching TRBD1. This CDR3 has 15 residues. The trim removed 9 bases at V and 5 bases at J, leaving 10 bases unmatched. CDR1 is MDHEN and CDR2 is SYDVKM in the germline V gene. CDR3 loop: CASFRQGAVYQPQHF. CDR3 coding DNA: TGTGCCAGTTTTCGACAGGGGGCAGTTTATCAGCCCCAGCATTTT.

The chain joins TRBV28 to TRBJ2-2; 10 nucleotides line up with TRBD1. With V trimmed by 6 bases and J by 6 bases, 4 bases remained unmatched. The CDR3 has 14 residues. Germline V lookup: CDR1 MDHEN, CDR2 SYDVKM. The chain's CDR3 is CASRRQGAPGELFF. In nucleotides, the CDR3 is TGTGCCAGCAGGAGACAGGGGGCCCCCGGGGAGCTGTTTTTT.

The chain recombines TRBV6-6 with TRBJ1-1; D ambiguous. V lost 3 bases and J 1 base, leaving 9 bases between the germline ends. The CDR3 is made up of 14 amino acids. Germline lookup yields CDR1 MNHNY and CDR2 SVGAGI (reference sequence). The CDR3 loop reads CASSYAESNTEAFF. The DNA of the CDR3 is TGTGCCAGCAGTTATGCGGAGTCGAACACTGAAGCTTTCTTT.

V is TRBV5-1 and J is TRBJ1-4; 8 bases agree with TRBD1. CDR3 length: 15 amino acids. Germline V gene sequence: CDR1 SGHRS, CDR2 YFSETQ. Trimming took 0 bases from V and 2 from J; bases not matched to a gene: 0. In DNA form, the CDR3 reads TGCGCCAGCAGCTTGGGGACAGGGACTAATGAAAAACTGTTTTTT. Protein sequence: CASSLGTGTNEKLFF.

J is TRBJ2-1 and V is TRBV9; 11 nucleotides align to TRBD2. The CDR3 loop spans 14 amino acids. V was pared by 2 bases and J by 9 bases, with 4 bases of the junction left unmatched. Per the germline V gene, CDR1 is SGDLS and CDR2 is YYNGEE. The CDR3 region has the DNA TGTGCCAGCAGCGTTAGACTAGCGGGAAGTGAGCAGTTCTTC. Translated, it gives CASSVRLAGSEQFF. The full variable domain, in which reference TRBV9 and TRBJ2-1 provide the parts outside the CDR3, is DSGVTQTPKHLITATGQRVTLRCSPRSGDLSVYWYQQSLDQGLQFLIQYYNGEERAKGNILERFSAQQFPDLHSELNLSSLELGDSALYFCASSVRLAGSEQFFGPGTRLTVL.

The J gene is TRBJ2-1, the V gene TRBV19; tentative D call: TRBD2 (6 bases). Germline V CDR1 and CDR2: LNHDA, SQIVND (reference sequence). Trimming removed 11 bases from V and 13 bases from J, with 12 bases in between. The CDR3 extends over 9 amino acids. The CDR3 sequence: CAPVAEQFF. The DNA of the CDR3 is TGTGCCCCCGTAGCGGAACAGTTCTTC.

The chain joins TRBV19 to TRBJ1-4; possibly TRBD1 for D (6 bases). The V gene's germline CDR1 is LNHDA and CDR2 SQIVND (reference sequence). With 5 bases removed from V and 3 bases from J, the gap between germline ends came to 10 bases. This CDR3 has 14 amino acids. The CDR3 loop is CASSYREANEKLFF. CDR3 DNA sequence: TGTGCCAGTAGTTACAGGGAAGCTAATGAAAAACTGTTTTTT.